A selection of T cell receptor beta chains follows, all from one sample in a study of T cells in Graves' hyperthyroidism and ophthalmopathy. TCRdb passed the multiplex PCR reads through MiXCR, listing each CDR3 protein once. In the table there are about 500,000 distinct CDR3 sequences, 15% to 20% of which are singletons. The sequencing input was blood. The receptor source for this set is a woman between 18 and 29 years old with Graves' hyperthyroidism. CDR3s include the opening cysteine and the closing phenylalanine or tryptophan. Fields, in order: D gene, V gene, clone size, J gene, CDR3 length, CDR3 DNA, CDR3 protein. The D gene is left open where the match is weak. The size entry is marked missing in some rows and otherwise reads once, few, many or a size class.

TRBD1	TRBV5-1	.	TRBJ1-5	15	TGCGCCAGCAGCTTGGAACAGGGGGCGGGTCAGCCCCAGCATTTT	CASSLEQGAGQPQHF
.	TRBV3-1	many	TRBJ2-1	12	TGTGCCAGCAGCCCATCTAGCTCTGAGCAGTTCTTC	CASSPSSSEQFF
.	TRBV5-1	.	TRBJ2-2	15	TGCGCCAGCAGCTTTTTTAGCGTATTCACCGGGGAGCTGTTTTTT	CASSFFSVFTGELFF
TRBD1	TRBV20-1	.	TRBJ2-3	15	TGCAGTGCTAGACCTGACAGGGCCAGCACAGATACGCAGTATTTT	CSARPDRASTDTQYF
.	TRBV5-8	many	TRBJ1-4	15	TGTGCCAGCAGCTTCTACAGTGCAACTAATGAAAAACTGTTTTTT	CASSFYSATNEKLFF
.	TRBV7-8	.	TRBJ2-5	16	TGTGCCAGCAGCTTAGCACCTCCGGGTGTGAGGGAGACCCAGTACTTC	CASSLAPPGVRETQYF
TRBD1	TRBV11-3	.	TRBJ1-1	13	TGTGCCAGCAGCTTACAGGGGGAGGGAGAAGCTTTCTTT	CASSLQGEGEAFF
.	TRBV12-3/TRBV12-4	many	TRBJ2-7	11	TGTGCCAGCAGTTATTCGCTCGAGCAGTACTTC	CASSYSLEQYF
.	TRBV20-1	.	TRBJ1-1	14	TGCAGTGCCACACCGGGGCTGGGGCCCACTGAAGCTTTCTTT	CSATPGLGPTEAFF
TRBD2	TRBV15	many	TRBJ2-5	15	TGTGCCACCAGCAGAACCAGCGGGGACCAAGAGACCCAGTACTTC	CATSRTSGDQETQYF
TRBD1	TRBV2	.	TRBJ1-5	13	TGTGCCAGCAGGATGGACAGGGGAGAGCCCCAGCATTTT	CASRMDRGEPQHF
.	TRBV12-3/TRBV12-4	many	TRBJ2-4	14	TGTGCCAGCAGTATCCGGCGGGGGCTTAACATTCAGTACTTC	CASSIRRGLNIQYF
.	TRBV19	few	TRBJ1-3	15	TGTGCCAGTAGTAGGCGACAGGTTCCTGGAAACACCATATATTTT	CASSRRQVPGNTIYF
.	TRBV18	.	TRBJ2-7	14	TGTGCCAGCCCACCTCTCGGGGAGGTCTACGAGCAGTACTTC	CASPPLGEVYEQYF
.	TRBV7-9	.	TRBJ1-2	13	TGTGCCAGCAGCCCGTTCGGGGGGGGAGGCTACACCTTC	CASSPFGGGGYTF
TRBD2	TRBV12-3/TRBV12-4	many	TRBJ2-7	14	TGTGCCAGCAGTTTAGGGGACTACCGTGGCGAGCAGTACTTC	CASSLGDYRGEQYF
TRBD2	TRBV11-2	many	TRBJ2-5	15	TGTGCCAGCAGCCCGCGCGGCGGGAGTGCAGAGACCCAGTACTTC	CASSPRGGSAETQYF
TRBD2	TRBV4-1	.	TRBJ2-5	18	TGCGCCAGCAGCCACCCCGGTGGGCTAGCGGGGGTACAAGAGACCCAGTACTTC	CASSHPGGLAGVQETQYF
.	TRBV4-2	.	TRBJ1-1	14	TGTGCCAGCAGCCAAGGCATTTTAGGCACCGAAGCTTTCTTT	CASSQGILGTEAFF
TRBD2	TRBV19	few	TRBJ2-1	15	TGTGCCAGTAGTATTGGGCGGGGGGGCTACAATGAGCAGTTCTTC	CASSIGRGGYNEQFF
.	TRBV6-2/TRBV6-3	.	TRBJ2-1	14	TGTGCCAGCAGTGACTCTGGGGAGCACAATGAGCAGTTCTTC	CASSDSGEHNEQFF
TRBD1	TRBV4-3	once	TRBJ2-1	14	TGCGCCAGCAGCCCGACGTTACAGGGGGCAAAGCAGTTCTTC	CASSPTLQGAKQFF
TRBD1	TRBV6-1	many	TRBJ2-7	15	TGTGCCAGCAGGGCCCGGGACAGGGGTTTCTACGAGCAGTACTTC	CASRARDRGFYEQYF
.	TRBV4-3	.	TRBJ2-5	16	TGCGCCAGCAGCCCAAGGGGGGTCGGGGCCCCCTGGACCCAGTACTTC	CASSPRGVGAPWTQYF
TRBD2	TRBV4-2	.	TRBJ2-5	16	TGTGCCAGCAGCCAAGAAGAAGCGGGAAAGACGGAGACCCAGTACTTC	CASSQEEAGKTETQYF
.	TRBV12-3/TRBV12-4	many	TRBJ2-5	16	TGTGCCAGCAGTTTTATCCCGGGCCCCCCCAGAGAGACCCAGTACTTC	CASSFIPGPPRETQYF
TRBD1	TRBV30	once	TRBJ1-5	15	TGTGCCTGGAGCTGGACAGGGGGAGGCAATCAGCCCCAGCATTTT	CAWSWTGGGNQPQHF
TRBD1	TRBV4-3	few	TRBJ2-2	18	TGCGCCAGCAGCCACCTTCCCGGCGGGACAGGGTACACCGGGGAGCTGTTTTTT	CASSHLPGGTGYTGELFF
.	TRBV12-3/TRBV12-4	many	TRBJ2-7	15	TGTGCCAGCAGTTTACGGCGACAGCTCTCCTACGAGCAGTACTTC	CASSLRRQLSYEQYF
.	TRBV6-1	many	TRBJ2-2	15	TGTGCCAGCAGTGCCGGGACCTGGCTTTACGGGGAGCTGTTTTTT	CASSAGTWLYGELFF
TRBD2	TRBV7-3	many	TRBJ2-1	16	TGTGCCAGCAGCTTAAGCGGGGGGGCCTCCTACAATGAGCAGTTCTTC	CASSLSGGASYNEQFF
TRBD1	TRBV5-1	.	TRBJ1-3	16	TGTGCCAGCGGCCCGGGACAGGATTCGCAAGGAAACACCATATATTTT	CASGPGQDSQGNTIYF
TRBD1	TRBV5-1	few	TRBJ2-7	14	TGCGCCAGCCAGGGACAGCCCAGCTCCTACGAGCAGTACTTC	CASQGQPSSYEQYF
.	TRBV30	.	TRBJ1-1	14	TGTGCCTGGAGTACACAGGGACAAAACACTGAAGCTTTCTTT	CAWSTQGQNTEAFF
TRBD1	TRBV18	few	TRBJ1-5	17	TGTGCCAGCTCACCAACAACAGGGACAGGGCGTAATCAGCCCCAGCATTTT	CASSPTTGTGRNQPQHF
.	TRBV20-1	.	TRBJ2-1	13	TGCAGTGCTAGAGTGGGGGGACCCTTTGAGCAGTTCTTC	CSARVGGPFEQFF
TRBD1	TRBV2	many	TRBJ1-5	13	TGTGCCAGCAGGGGACAGGGATATCAGCCCCAGCATTTT	CASRGQGYQPQHF
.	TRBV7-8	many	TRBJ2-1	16	TGTGCCAGCACCCCACGGGGGGACAGGACATCAAATGAGCAGTTCTTC	CASTPRGDRTSNEQFF
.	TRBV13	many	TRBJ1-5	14	TGTGCCAGCAGCTTAGGCACGACCAATCAGCCCCAGCATTTT	CASSLGTTNQPQHF
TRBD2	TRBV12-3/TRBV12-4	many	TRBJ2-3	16	TGTGCCAGCAGCCCCACCGAGACTAGCTTCACAGATACGCAGTATTTT	CASSPTETSFTDTQYF
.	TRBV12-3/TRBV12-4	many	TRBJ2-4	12	TGTGCCAGCAGTTCCAACTACCTTATTCAGTACTTC	CASSSNYLIQYF
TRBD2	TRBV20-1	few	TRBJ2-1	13	TGCAGTGCTCCGCTAGCGGGGGGGTATGAGCAGTTCTTC	CSAPLAGGYEQFF
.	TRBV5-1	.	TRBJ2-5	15	TGCGCCAGCAGCCACCTGGGGGCGGGAGAAGAGACCCAGTACTTC	CASSHLGAGEETQYF
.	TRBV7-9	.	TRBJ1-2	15	TGTGCCAGCAGCTTAGCGGGACGGCAAAACTATGGCTACACCTTC	CASSLAGRQNYGYTF
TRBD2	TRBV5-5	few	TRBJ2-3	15	TGTGCCAGCAGCCGGACTAGCGGGAGGTCAGATACGCAGTATTTT	CASSRTSGRSDTQYF
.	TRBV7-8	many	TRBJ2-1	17	TGTGCCAGCAGCCCCGCCCCGTACGGGGACTCCTACAATGAGCAGTTCTTC	CASSPAPYGDSYNEQFF
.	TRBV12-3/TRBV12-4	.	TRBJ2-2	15	TGTGCCAGCAGCCCCGGGGGAACGCGCACCGGGGAGCTGTTTTTT	CASSPGGTRTGELFF
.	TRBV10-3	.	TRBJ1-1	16	TGTGCCATCAGCTTACAGGGCAGGATAGGGGGAACTGAAGCTTTCTTT	CAISLQGRIGGTEAFF
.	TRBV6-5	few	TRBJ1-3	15	TGTGCCAGCAGTTACTCTGCTCCCGTGGGAAACACCATATATTTT	CASSYSAPVGNTIYF
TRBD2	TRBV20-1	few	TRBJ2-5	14	TGCAGTGCTAGAGGCCGACTAGCAATGAAGACCCAGTACTTC	CSARGRLAMKTQYF
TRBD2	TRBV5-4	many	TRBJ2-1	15	TGTGCCAGCAGCTTGGTAGGGACTAGTAAAAATGAGCAGTTCTTC	CASSLVGTSKNEQFF
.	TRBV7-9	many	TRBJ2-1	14	TGTGCCACCAACCTAGCAGGGTCCTACAATGAGCAGTTCTTC	CATNLAGSYNEQFF
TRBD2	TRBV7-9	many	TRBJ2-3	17	TGTGCCAGCAGCCGCAGCGGGACTAGCGGGGGCACAGATACGCAGTATTTT	CASSRSGTSGGTDTQYF
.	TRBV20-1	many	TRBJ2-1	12	TGCAGTGCTAGATACCCTAGCAATGAGCAGTTCTTC	CSARYPSNEQFF
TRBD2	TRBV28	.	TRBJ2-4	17	TGTGCCAGCAGTTTATCCGGCCTGGCAGGCGGGGGAAACATTCAGTACTTC	CASSLSGLAGGGNIQYF